Sequencing of this T cell receptor (beta chain) was carried out in a study of T cell clones after liver transplantation. Study at large: A pre-transplant mixed lymphocyte reaction with TCRbeta sequencing defined graft-donor-reactive clones followed in post-transplant blood. Standard immunosuppression, with no induction, continued until 12-24 months after transplant.

Germline CDR1 is SNHLY and CDR2 is FYNNEI. V was cut by 6 bases and J by 4 bases, with 15 bases left in between. The CDR3 covers 14 residues. Using immunoSEQ multiplex PCR, the repertoire was profiled, and TCRdb retains in-frame clones only, with some absent. The sample holds about 2,900 clones; around 21% are singletons and the top ten take roughly a sixth. Sequencing of dividing CFSE-low cells from the MLR defined alloreactive TCRbeta sequences. Pre-transplant recipient cells responded to graft donor PBMCs, splenocytes, lymph-node cells, or third-party PBMCs. Regarding this clone: The antigen is not known. The identical CDR3 is also encoded by other nucleotide sequences in the sample.

The sequence derives from a human patient who received a liver transplant. Some of the T cells may derive from the graft donor. Sequencing was carried out using CD4+ T cells from PBMCs cultured with third-party cells. V usage is TRBV2 and J usage is TRBJ2-5; D tentatively reads TRBD1 or TRBD2 (7 bases each). CDR3 in amino acids: CASSGSGGAETQYF. DNA of the CDR3: TGTGCCAGCAGCGGGTCAGGGGGGGCAGAGACCCAGTACTTC.